This TCR beta chain was sequenced during a study of cytomegalovirus exposure and HLA in healthy donors. Study-level results: A few chains linked to CMV were shown in vitro to be specific for CMV antigens. Most TCR sequences were uncommon, yet certain public TCRs appeared in many donors.

There are 14 residues in the CDR3. J gave up 7 bases and V 3 bases, and 5 bases lay outside the gene matches. The germline CDR1 and CDR2 sequences are SGHVS and FQNEAQ. A multiplex PCR was run with 60 Vbeta primers and 13 Jbeta primers. This table comes from immunoSEQ multiplex PCR, and its TCRdb copy is limited to in-frame clones, with some not included. The sample yields 70,000 to 90,000 clones, more than 60% seen once. Concerning this clone: The antigen remains unidentified.

The source is a man aged 35 to 55 in good health and CMV-seronegative. The chain carries TRBV7-8 and TRBJ2-2; 7 bases map to TRBD1. Sequencing input: PBMCs. DNA of the CDR3: TGTGCCAGCAGCTTTCGTGACAGGGACGGGGAGCTGTTTTTT. It yields the protein CASSFRDRDGELFF. The variable domain in full, completed from reference TRBV7-8 and TRBJ2-2, reads GAGVSQSPRYKVAKRGQDVALRCDPISGHVSLFWYQQALGQGPEFLTYFQNEAQLDKSGLPSDRFFAERPEGSVSTLKIQRTQQEDSAVYLCASSFRDRDGELFFGEGSRLTVL.